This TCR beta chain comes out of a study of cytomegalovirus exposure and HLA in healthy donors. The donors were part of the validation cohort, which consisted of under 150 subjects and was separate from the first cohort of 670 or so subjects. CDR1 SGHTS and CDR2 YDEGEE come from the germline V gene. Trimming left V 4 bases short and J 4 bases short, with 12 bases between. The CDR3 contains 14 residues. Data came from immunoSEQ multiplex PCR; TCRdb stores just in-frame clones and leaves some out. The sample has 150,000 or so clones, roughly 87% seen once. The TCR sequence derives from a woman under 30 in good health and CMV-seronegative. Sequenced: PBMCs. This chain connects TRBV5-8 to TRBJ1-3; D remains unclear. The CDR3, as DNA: TGTGCCAGCAGCCGTTCGCCGGGGGGAAACACCATATATTTT. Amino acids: CASSRSPGGNTIYF.